What follows are 22 T cell receptor beta chains derived from one specimen sequenced in a study of OX40 agonist ivuxolimab in advanced cancers. Data came from immunoSEQ multiplex PCR; TCRdb stores just in-frame clones and leaves some out. This table holds around 48,000 clones, under 85% found once. The sequencing here drew on CD4+ or CD8+ T cells sorted from blood, taken in a trial of the OX40 agonist ivuxolimab. These receptors originate from an adult with an advanced solid tumor such as melanoma, head and neck, liver or kidney cancer.

The chain couples TRBV27 to TRBJ1-6; maybe TRBD1 (6 bases). The CDR3 sequence is 15 residues long. Trimming removed 6 bases from V and 2 bases from J, with 11 bases in between. The germline CDR1 and CDR2 sequences are MNHEY and SMNVEV (reference sequence). CDR3 amino acids: CASSLGGPYNSPLHF. The CDR3 DNA reads as TGTGCCAGCAGCCTGGGGGGGCCCTATAATTCACCCCTCCACTTT.

V is TRBV7-9 and J is TRBJ2-7, with TRBD2 matching over 8 bases. The junction had 4 bases not matched to a gene; V was cut back by 2 bases and J by 4 bases. CDR1 and CDR2 from the germline V gene are SEHNR and FQNEAQ (reference sequence). The CDR3 runs 14 residues. The CDR3 here is CASSLSGGKYEQYF. CDR3 DNA sequence: TGTGCCAGCAGCTTATCGGGGGGGAAGTACGAGCAGTACTTC.

This clone was picked up a small number of times. J is TRBJ1-2 and V is TRBV25-1; no clear D. Germline lookup yields CDR1 MGHDK and CDR2 SYGVNS. The CDR3 sequence is 13 residues long. V was clipped by 4 bases and J by 7 bases, with 13 bases between them. CDR3: CASSGSGASGYTF. In nucleotides, the CDR3 is TGTGCCAGCAGTGGATCCGGTGCCAGTGGCTACACCTTC.

This chain connects TRBV5-6 to TRBJ1-3, with D maybe TRBD1 (5 bases). The V gene's germline CDR1 is SGHDT and CDR2 YYEEEE. V lost 0 bases and J lost 2, with 12 bases in between. The CDR3 is 16 residues long. This CDR3 reads CASSLVGPRAGNTIYF. CDR3 bases: TGTGCCAGCAGCTTGGTGGGCCCCAGGGCTGGAAACACCATATATTTT.

The J gene is TRBJ2-7, the V gene TRBV6-6; 9 bases match TRBD1. With 6 bases clipped from V and 5 bases from J, the junction kept 5 bases outside the gene matches. Germline V gives CDR1 MNHNY, CDR2 SVGAGI (reference sequence). The CDR3 is made up of 13 amino acids. The CDR3 reads CASSRTGADEQYF. In DNA, the CDR3 is TGTGCCAGCAGCAGGACAGGGGCGGACGAGCAGTACTTC.

The rearrangement links TRBV5-8 to TRBJ2-5; D call uncertain. V gave up 2 bases and J gave up 2 bases, with 7 bases separating them. The CDR3 is made up of 13 amino acids. Germline CDR1 is SGHTS and CDR2 is YDEGEE. CDR3 residues: CASSFPRQETQYF. The CDR3 DNA reads TGTGCCAGCAGCTTTCCCCGGCAAGAGACCCAGTACTTC.

The chain carries TRBV7-2 and TRBJ2-3; no clear D gene. CDR3 length equals 14 residues. Germline loops: CDR1 SGHTA, CDR2 FQGNSA. The germline V and J ends were trimmed by 2 bases and 4 bases, with 10 bases remaining between them. CDR3 coding DNA: TGTGCCAGCAGCTTAAATAGGGTCGCAGATACGCAGTATTTT. This translates into CASSLNRVADTQYF.

V and J are TRBV23-1 and TRBJ1-1, with 7 positions matching TRBD1. TRBV23-1 is given ORF status, its function remaining uncertain. V shed 6 bases and J 7 bases; nucleotides not matched to a gene: 14. The CDR3 loop spans 15 amino acids. CDR3 sequence (DNA): TGCGCCAGCAGGAGGACAGGCACTAATTGGATTGAAGCTTTCTTT. This translates into CASRRTGTNWIEAFF.

This clone came up once. V and J are TRBV6-6 and TRBJ1-5, with D maybe TRBD1 (5 bases). The V and J ends lost 6 bases and 1 base respectively, with 13 bases between them. The CDR3 extends over 15 amino acids. Per the germline V gene, CDR1 is MNHNY and CDR2 is SVGAGI (reference sequence). CDR3 nucleotide sequence: TGTGCCAGCAGCCACGGGGGGGGGAGCAATCAGCCCCAGCATTTT. Protein: CASSHGGGSNQPQHF.

CDR3 region: CASSEPTGRSSYEQYF. CDR3 DNA: TGCGCCAGCAGTGAACCCACAGGGAGAAGCTCCTACGAGCAGTACTTC. The chain carries TRBV10-2 and TRBJ2-7, with a tentative D call TRBD1 (6 bases). V was cut by 3 bases and J by 0 bases, with 15 bases left in between. Germline V gene data show CDR1 as WSHSY and CDR2 as SAAADI. This CDR3 is 16 amino acids long.

This chain links TRBV5-6 with TRBJ1-5, with D unclear. The CDR3 extends over 15 amino acids. The germline CDR1 and CDR2 sequences are SGHDT and YYEEEE. The V end was cut by 1 base, the J end by 1 base, with 9 bases between. CDR3 region: CASSLSDRSNQPQHF. CDR3 DNA sequence: TGTGCCAGCAGCTTGTCAGATCGGAGCAATCAGCCCCAGCATTTT.

This CDR3 is CASSLDGNSYNSPLHF. The CDR3 coding sequence is TGCGCCAGCAGCTTGGATGGGAACTCCTATAATTCACCCCTCCACTTT. V usage is TRBV5-1 and J usage is TRBJ1-6; the D is unclear. This CDR3 is 16 amino acids long. Trimming shortened V by 0 bases and J by 0 bases, and 7 bases separated the two germline ends. Looked up from germline, CDR1 is SGHRS and CDR2 is YFSETQ.

Points on this clone: The junction departs from germline at one end; a sequencing error may be responsible. Different DNA sequences within this sample yield the same CDR3. The chain combines TRBV19 with TRBJ1-1; possibly TRBD1 for D (6 bases). Germline values: CDR1 LNHDA, CDR2 SQIVND (reference sequence). There are 18 residues in the CDR3. The CDR3 protein is CASTGGVGQSAGDTEAFF. Written as DNA, the CDR3 is TGTGCCAGTACCGGGGGGGTGGGACAATCCGCCGGGGACACTGAGGCTTTCTTT.

The CDR3 coding sequence is TGTGCCAGTAGTATCCAACAGAACTATAATTCACCCCTCCACTTT. Amino acid sequence: CASSIQQNYNSPLHF. This sequence joins TRBV19 and TRBJ1-6, with D unresolved. The CDR3 covers 15 residues. Trimming removed 3 bases from V and 3 bases from J, with 9 bases in between. Germline V CDR1 and CDR2: LNHDA, SQIVND (reference sequence).

The chain is built from TRBV5-4 and TRBJ1-2; TRBD1 is a possible D gene (5 bases). Trimming pared 2 bases from V and 6 bases from J, leaving 14 bases between. The germline V gene encodes CDR1 SGHNT and CDR2 YYREEE (reference sequence). The CDR3 contains 14 residues. CDR3 region: CASSFRVGVDGYTF. DNA of the CDR3: TGTGCCAGCAGCTTCAGGGTGGGTGTTGATGGCTACACCTTC.

This rearrangement joins TRBV5-1 to TRBJ1-2; D not resolved. Germline CDR1 and CDR2: SGHRS and YFSETQ. The CDR3 has 15 amino acids. Deletions cut 0 bases from V and 10 bases from J, with 19 bases between. The CDR3 spells CASSLDDTGFGHYTF. The CDR3 DNA reads as TGCGCCAGCAGCTTGGACGACACCGGGTTCGGTCACTACACCTTC.

The genes are TRBV6-4 and TRBJ2-7; TRBD1 matches at 11 bases. CDR3 size: 16 residues. Germline V gives CDR1 MRHNA, CDR2 SNTAGT. V lost 2 bases, J lost 8 bases, and 11 bases stayed unmatched. Here the CDR3 reads CASSDPFGTGGSKQYF. CDR3 in DNA: TGTGCCAGCAGTGACCCGTTTGGGACAGGGGGATCAAAGCAGTACTTC.

The chain links TRBV18 to TRBJ2-1; D possibly corresponds to TRBD2 (6 bases). In germline, CDR1 is KGHSH, CDR2 LQKENI. The CDR3 is 15 residues long. With 3 bases removed from V and 4 bases from J, the gap between germline ends came to 13 bases. In DNA form, the CDR3 reads TGTGCCAGCTCACCGGGGGGAAGACTATACAATGAGCAGTTCTTC. It translates to CASSPGGRLYNEQFF.

The V and J genes are TRBV6-1 and TRBJ2-3; the match to TRBD1 covers 11 bases. V shed 3 bases, J shed 6 bases, and the junction held 8 bases outside the gene matches. CDR3 size: 16 residues. CDR1 and CDR2 (germline): MNHNS, SASEGT. Here the CDR3 reads CASSDRGTGGLDTQYF. The CDR3 nucleotides read TGTGCCAGCAGTGACCGGGGGACAGGGGGATTGGATACGCAGTATTTT.

V and J are TRBV5-3 and TRBJ2-3; D unclear. TRBV5-3 is an ORF, and what it does is uncertain. Deletions cut 8 bases from V and 3 bases from J, with 13 bases between. This CDR3 comprises 13 residues. The CDR3 region is CASSMLGTDTQYF. The CDR3, as DNA: TGTGCCAGCAGTATGTTAGGTACAGATACGCAGTATTTT.

The gene calls are TRBV27 and TRBJ2-5; tentative D call: TRBD1 (5 bases). The CDR3 length is 13 residues. V was cut by 7 bases and J by 3 bases, with 12 bases left in between. CDR1 is MNHEY, CDR2 SMNVEV, per germline (reference sequence). The CDR3 coding sequence is TGTGCCAGCAAAACGGCAGGGAAAGAGACCCAGTACTTC. Its protein is CASKTAGKETQYF.

About this clone itself: An end of the junction differs from the germline gene, which may be a read error. This same CDR3 is encoded by further DNA sequences in the sample. CDR3 amino acids: CASISIGAKNIQYF. In DNA, the CDR3 is TGCGCCAGTATTTCCATTGGGGCCAAAAACATTCAGTACTTC. This chain links TRBV19 with TRBJ2-4; D is unresolved. CDR1 LNHDA and CDR2 SQIVND come from the germline V gene (reference sequence). The CDR3 extends over 14 amino acids.